The next 3 T cell receptor beta chains were all read from a single sample in a study of shared clonotypes between healthy human individuals. Method: immunoSEQ multiplex PCR; TCRdb's copy keeps in-frame clones and lacks some. The sample lists roughly 680,000 clones, roughly two thirds occurring once. Specimen: memory CD4+ T cells sorted from blood. The subset is: CD45RA-negative fraction. These receptors originate from a woman aged 30 to 39 in good health.

This clone was found once. The chain joins TRBV19 to TRBJ2-1, with a possible D match to TRBD1 (5 bases). CDR3 length: 13 residues. Trimming shortened V by 3 bases and J by 9 bases, and 12 bases separated the two germline ends. Germline lookup yields CDR1 LNHDA and CDR2 SQIVND (reference sequence). CDR3 coding DNA: TGTGCCAGTAGTATTAGTTTTCAGGGTGAGCAGTTCTTC. This codes for CASSISFQGEQFF.

This clone has just one count. The rearrangement joins TRBV28 to TRBJ1-2; D might be TRBD1 (5 bases). The CDR3 covers 15 residues. V lost 7 bases to trimming and J lost 4 bases, with 19 bases between them. Per the germline V gene, CDR1 is MDHEN and CDR2 is SYDVKM. The CDR3 here is CASTLAQGSLYGYTF. In DNA form, the CDR3 reads TGTGCCAGCACTCTCGCCCAGGGATCCCTCTATGGCTACACCTTC.

V is TRBV5-4 and J is TRBJ2-3, with D possibly TRBD1 on 6 matching bases. CDR1 SGHNT and CDR2 YYREEE come from the germline V gene (reference sequence). This CDR3 contains 16 residues. Deletions cut 2 bases from V and 0 bases from J, with 13 bases between. CDR3 nucleotides: TGTGCCAGCAGCTTTTGGCTGGACAGAAGCACAGATACGCAGTATTTT. Its translation: CASSFWLDRSTDTQYF.